The 14 T cell receptor beta chains below come from one sample, sequenced in a study of T-cell reconstitution after alpha-beta-depleted transplantation in children. The TCRbeta library was prepared with unique molecular identifiers. One entry per CDR3 protein, called by TCRdb with MiXCR from the PCR reads. The sample records around 960,000 distinct CDR3 sequences, around 30% being singletons. The input for sequencing was PBMCs, mostly from graft donor cells, taken 360 days after TCRalphabeta/CD19-depleted stem cell transplant. The receptor source for this set is a boy in the first two years of life who had a stem cell transplant for SCID, so the T cells may come from the graft donor.

This clonotype was observed a few times. The J gene is TRBJ2-3, the V gene TRBV9, with D unclear. This CDR3 comprises 12 residues. In germline, CDR1 is SGDLS, CDR2 YYNGEE. V was clipped by 7 bases and J by 2 bases, with 8 bases between them. The CDR3 here is CASAGSTDTQYF. CDR3 in DNA: TGTGCCAGCGCCGGGTCCACAGATACGCAGTATTTT.

The V and J genes are TRBV5-6 and TRBJ2-1; 14 bases map to TRBD2. The germline CDR1 and CDR2 sequences are SGHDT and YYEEEE. This CDR3 comprises 16 residues. V dropped 0 bases and J dropped 11; count of bases not matched to a gene: 7. The CDR3 protein is CASSLGPTSGGAKQFF. The CDR3 region has the DNA TGTGCCAGCAGCTTGGGGCCGACTAGCGGGGGGGCCAAGCAGTTCTTC.

J is TRBJ2-3 and V is TRBV20-1; D is possibly TRBD1 or TRBD2 (5 bases each). V shed 5 bases and J shed 6 bases, with 12 bases lying between them. The CDR3 covers 12 residues. Germline CDR1 reads DFQATT; CDR2 reads SNEGSKA (reference sequence). For the CDR3, the DNA is TGCAGTGCTGGGGGTCCAATGGATACGCAGTATTTT. Translation: CSAGGPMDTQYF.

The chain couples TRBV12-3 or TRBV12-4 to TRBJ2-2; perhaps TRBD1 as D (6 bases). Trimming left V 8 bases short and J 2 bases short, with 15 bases between. This CDR3 contains 15 residues. The CDR3 region is CASLREGTNTGELFF. The CDR3, as DNA: TGTGCCAGCCTTCGAGAGGGGACAAACACCGGGGAGCTGTTTTTT.

This chain links TRBV11-2 with TRBJ2-7; the D is unclear. Trimming cost V 5 bases and J 2 bases, with 13 bases left between them. The germline V gene encodes CDR1 SGHAT and CDR2 FQNNGV. This CDR3 has 14 amino acids. The CDR3, as DNA: TGTGCCAGCAGCACGACCCGTGGGACCTACGAGCAGTACTTC. Translating it yields CASSTTRGTYEQYF. The whole variable domain, remainder taken from reference TRBV11-2 and TRBJ2-7, is EAGVAQSPRYKIIEKRQSVAFWCNPISGHATLYWYQQILGQGPKLLIQFQNNGVVDDSQLPKDRFSAERLKGVDSTLKIQPAKLEDSAVYLCASSTTRGTYEQYFGPGTRLTVT.

This clonotype came up a few times. The chain uses TRBV3-1 and TRBJ2-7; the D gene could be TRBD1 or TRBD2 (6 bases each). Trimming took 5 bases from V and 2 from J, leaving 10 bases between them. Germline-derived CDR1 and CDR2 are LGHDT and YNNKEL (reference sequence). The CDR3 spans 13 residues. CDR3 bases: TGTGCCAGCAGCGCCCGGGGGCCCTACGAGCAGTACTTC. Translation: CASSARGPYEQYF.

Ten or more counts support this clonotype. CDR3 sequence: CASTFITAPKGELFF. DNA for the CDR3: TGTGCCAGTACCTTTATTACGGCCCCCAAAGGGGAGCTGTTTTTT. The rearrangement uses TRBV7-2 and TRBJ2-2; D is ambiguous. Germline values: CDR1 SGHTA, CDR2 FQGNSA. V lost 9 bases and J 8 bases, leaving 22 bases between the germline ends. This CDR3 comprises 15 residues.

The gene calls are TRBV12-3 or TRBV12-4 and TRBJ2-7; the D gene is possibly TRBD1 (6 bases). CDR3 length equals 15 residues. V dropped 7 bases and J dropped 5 bases, with 21 bases sitting between them. This CDR3 reads CASTNYGAQGNEQYF. As DNA, the CDR3 is TGTGCCAGCACCAATTATGGGGCACAGGGAAACGAGCAGTACTTC.

The gene calls are TRBV20-1 and TRBJ2-5, with D perhaps TRBD1 (6 bases). V shed 0 bases and J shed 6 bases, with 23 bases lying between them. The germline gives CDR1 DFQATT, CDR2 SNEGSKA (reference sequence). The CDR3 covers 17 residues. CDR3 in amino acids: CSARDDRLLGQGKTQYF. The CDR3 DNA reads as TGCAGTGCTAGAGACGACCGGCTCCTAGGGCAGGGGAAGACCCAGTACTTC.

This clonotype was observed a few times. The chain uses TRBV29-1 and TRBJ1-2; 7 bases match TRBD1. CDR1 and CDR2 from the germline V gene are SQVTM and ANQGSEA. The CDR3 runs to 13 residues. V dropped 6 bases and J dropped 0; count of bases not matched to a gene: 4. The CDR3 protein is CSVRDSPNYGYTF. CDR3 DNA sequence: TGCAGCGTCCGGGACAGTCCTAACTATGGCTACACCTTC.

This clonotype showed up just a few times. The chain is built from TRBV5-1 and TRBJ2-5; TRBD2 might be the D (6 bases). CDR3 length equals 16 residues. Deletions cut 0 bases from V and 7 bases from J, with 19 bases between. Germline-derived CDR1 and CDR2 are SGHRS and YFSETQ. CDR3 sequence reads: CASSLAGSEGRGTQYF. CDR3 DNA: TGCGCCAGCAGCTTGGCAGGATCGGAGGGTAGAGGGACCCAGTACTTC.

The sample holds a few counts of this clonotype. The V gene is TRBV12-3 or TRBV12-4, the J gene TRBJ2-1; D gene ambiguous. V lost 3 bases and J lost 1, with 7 bases in between. CDR3 size: 14 residues. The CDR3 region has the DNA TGTGCCAGCAGTTTTAAGCCATCCTACAATGAGCAGTTCTTC. It translates to CASSFKPSYNEQFF.

A few counts support this clonotype. The V gene is TRBV9, the J gene TRBJ2-7, with D unresolved. Germline assignment: CDR1 SGDLS and CDR2 YYNGEE. The germline V and J ends were trimmed by 3 bases and 2 bases, with 15 bases remaining between them. This CDR3 contains 15 residues. The CDR3 protein is CASSDSPTDPYEQYF. CDR3 DNA sequence: TGTGCCAGCAGCGATAGCCCCACAGACCCCTACGAGCAGTACTTC.

The chain has TRBV28 and TRBJ2-7; D call uncertain. The CDR3 totals 15 residues. The ends were cut back, 2 bases at V and 1 base at J, with 12 bases in the middle. The germline CDR1 and CDR2 sequences are MDHEN and SYDVKM. CDR3 bases: TGTGCCAGCAGTTTAGGTAGTAGTGGATCCTACGAGCAGTACTTC. Its translation: CASSLGSSGSYEQYF.